The present TCR beta chain was sequenced within a study of blood T cell repertoires in COVID-19. Study overall: PBMCs, B-cell-depleted T cells, or T cells were the source of the cDNA or gDNA that made up the material.

Sequencing used immunoSEQ multiplex PCR; TCRdb keeps in-frame clones, though not all of them. The sample includes some 160,000 clones, 88% of them seen just once. The material sequenced was peripheral blood. This TCR was recovered from a middle-aged man who had recovered from COVID-19.

The CDR3 bases are TGTGCCAGCTCACCGACAGTAGACTCACCCCTCCACTTT. It specifies CASSPTVDSPLHF. The chain joins TRBV18 to TRBJ1-6; D perhaps matches TRBD1 (5 bases). Per germline, CDR1 KGHSH and CDR2 LQKENI. With 3 bases removed from V and 10 bases from J, the gap between germline ends came to 10 bases. There are 13 residues in the CDR3. The full variable domain, in which reference TRBV18 and TRBJ1-6 provide the parts outside the CDR3, is NAGVMQNPRHLVRRRGQEARLRCSPMKGHSHVYWYRQLPEEGLKFMVYLQKENIIDESGMPKERFSAEFPKEGPSILRIQQVVRGDSAAYFCASSPTVDSPLHFGNGTRLTVT.